The T cell receptor beta chain under discussion was sequenced for a study of T-cell memory formation after mild COVID-19. Findings and caveats of the study: There was a balanced CD4/CD8 profile in clones contracting day 15 to 85, and later expanders leaned CD4+. SARS-CoV-2 specificity of second-wave clones peaking day 37 was unconfirmed.

A few counts support this clonotype. Antigen: not known. The CDR3 has 13 residues. V dropped 7 bases and J dropped 0 bases, with 10 bases sitting between them. Per the germline V gene, CDR1 is SNHLY and CDR2 is FYNNEI. In TCRdb, the 5' RACE reads were re-called with MiXCR into one record per CDR3 protein. The data contain 150,000 or so distinct CDR3 sequences, around a third of them singletons. This chain uses TRBV2 with TRBJ2-7; D possibly corresponds to TRBD1 (5 bases). This clonotype was obtained from an adult woman who had mild COVID-19 (a few samples of this study predate the infection). Cell type and time point are not known. The sequenced sample was PBMCs or a T cell subset sorted from them (not recorded which). CDR3 in DNA: TGTGCCAGCATGCTCAGGGACTCCTACGAGCAGTACTTC. Its translation: CASMLRDSYEQYF.